Listed here is a single TCR beta chain. Per the study methods: Amplifying reference gene primers gave estimates of nucleated cell counts. TCRdb's copy holds only in-frame clones and misses some; the assay was immunoSEQ multiplex PCR. The D gene and trimming were derived from the DNA, and the V and J assignments and clone size from that table. There are 30,000 to 40,000 clones in the sample; 87% occur only once, and about 19% lies in the top ten. The sample comes from a study of blood T cell repertoires in COVID-19. This clonotype was sampled from a man between 60 and 75 years old with acute or convalescent COVID-19. The sequenced sample consisted of peripheral blood.

The CDR3 protein is CAPQNRSGRFTDTQYF. The DNA of the CDR3 is TGTGCACCGCAAAACAGAAGCGGGAGGTTTACAGATACGCAGTATTTT. This chain links TRBV24-1 with TRBJ2-3; TRBD2 matches at 9 bases. The germline V gene has CDR1 KGHDR and CDR2 SFDVKD. This CDR3 has 16 residues.